This passage covers 29 T cell receptor beta chains from one sample sequenced in a study of CD8 T cells in Susac syndrome. Reverse transcription of roughly 0.45 to 1 ug RNA used random hexamers. TCRdb re-called the immunoSEQ multiplex PCR reads with MiXCR, one entry per CDR3 protein. The sample has approximately 200,000 distinct CDR3 sequences, nearly 95% seen once; the top ten hold about 0.096%. Sequenced input: CD4+ T cells from PBMCs. The receptors come from a human donor with multiple sclerosis.

V is TRBV12-3 or TRBV12-4 and J is TRBJ2-5, with unresolved D. This CDR3 spans 13 amino acids. The ends were cut back, 3 bases at V and 4 bases at J, with 9 bases in the middle. CDR3 coding DNA: TGTGCCAGCAGTTTTTGGGTTGGAGAGACCCAGTACTTC. It is translated as CASSFWVGETQYF.

This clonotype was counted once. The chain recombines TRBV2 with TRBJ1-1; D is unclear. This CDR3 region has 13 residues. Trimming pared 7 bases from V and 1 base from J, leaving 10 bases between. Germline V gene lookup returns CDR1 SNHLY and CDR2 FYNNEI. The CDR3 protein is CASTRGPNTEAFF. The CDR3 nucleotides read TGTGCCAGCACCCGGGGTCCGAACACTGAAGCTTTCTTT.

The gene calls are TRBV29-1 and TRBJ1-2; D call uncertain. The V and J ends lost 7 bases and 3 bases respectively, with 15 bases between them. CDR1 is SQVTM, CDR2 ANQGSEA, per germline. The CDR3 is 13 amino acids. The CDR3 here is CSAWEQKDYGYTF. CDR3 in DNA: TGCAGCGCTTGGGAACAGAAGGACTATGGCTACACCTTC.

J is TRBJ2-7 and V is TRBV3-1; the D gene is possibly TRBD2 (6 bases). V was pared by 3 bases and J by 2 bases, with 17 bases between. CDR3 size: 16 residues. Germline V CDR1 and CDR2: LGHDT, YNNKEL (reference sequence). The CDR3 loop reads CASSHHPYSGTYEQYF. DNA of the CDR3: TGTGCCAGCAGCCATCACCCCTATAGCGGAACCTACGAGCAGTACTTC.

The rearrangement joins TRBV5-1 to TRBJ1-2; no firm D call. The CDR3 covers 14 residues. The germline V and J ends were trimmed by 0 bases and 3 bases, with 9 bases remaining between them. Germline CDR1 SGHRS, CDR2 YFSETQ. CDR3 residues: CASSLAGWDYGYTF. The CDR3 DNA sequence: TGCGCCAGCAGCTTGGCGGGATGGGACTATGGCTACACCTTC.

The V and J genes are TRBV6-5 and TRBJ2-7, with TRBD1 identical over 10 bases. V was clipped by 3 bases and J by 3 bases; unmatched bases: 2. CDR3 size: 14 residues. Germline V gene data show CDR1 as MNHEY and CDR2 as SVGAGI. DNA for the CDR3: TGTGCCAGCAGTTATCGGGACAGGGGCTACGAGCAGTACTTC. This gives the protein CASSYRDRGYEQYF.

This chain joins TRBV20-1 and TRBJ2-7; no clear D. CDR3 size: 14 residues. The germline V gene has CDR1 DFQATT and CDR2 SNEGSKA (reference sequence). V was shortened by 0 bases and J by 5 bases, with 14 bases between the two germline ends. The CDR3 bases are TGCAGTGCTAGAGATATGGGCCGCTTTGACGAGCAGTACTTC. It translates to CSARDMGRFDEQYF.

The genes are TRBV5-1 and TRBJ1-6; 10 positions agree with TRBD1. The CDR3 runs to 16 residues. V was pared by 4 bases and J by 8 bases, with 9 bases of the junction left unmatched. Germline V gene lookup returns CDR1 SGHRS and CDR2 YFSETQ. The CDR3 nucleotides are TGCGCCAGCAGCCGGACCGGGACAGGGGATCATTCACCCCTCCACTTT. This gives the protein CASSRTGTGDHSPLHF.

The chain carries TRBV29-1 and TRBJ1-2; 9 positions agree with TRBD1. The V and J ends lost 6 bases and 9 bases, in that order; junction bases with no gene match: 8. The CDR3 has 12 residues. CDR1 is SQVTM, CDR2 ANQGSEA, per germline. CDR3 bases: TGCAGCGTGAATCCGGGACAGGGACGCTACACCTTC. Translation gives CSVNPGQGRYTF.

Notes on this clonotype: The CDR3 carries no conserved terminal phenylalanine or tryptophan, so it likely arises from a read error. The chain is built from TRBV6-5 and TRBJ1-5, with a weak D call TRBD1 (6 bases). Germline loops: CDR1 MNHEY, CDR2 SVGAGI. Trimming took off 6 bases at V and 5 bases at J, with 11 bases between the two ends. The CDR3 extends over 13 amino acids. CDR3 sequence (DNA): TGTGCCAGCAGGAGACAGGATTATCAGCCCCAGCATTCT. It translates to CASRRQDYQPQHS.

The genes are TRBV30 and TRBJ1-1; D not certain. Germline CDR1 GTSNPN, CDR2 SVGIG (reference sequence). V was shortened by 6 bases and J by 4 bases, with 15 bases between the two germline ends. This CDR3 has 13 residues. DNA for the CDR3: TGTGCCTGCCAGATGTCATTGGCCACTGAAGCTTTCTTT. Its protein is CACQMSLATEAFF.

CDR3 protein: CATSPTFPADTQYF. CDR3 nucleotide sequence: TGTGCCACCAGCCCCACTTTTCCCGCAGATACGCAGTATTTT. This chain links TRBV15 with TRBJ2-3, with unresolved D. The CDR3 has 14 amino acids. Germline CDR1 is LNHNV and CDR2 is YYDKDF (reference sequence). Trimming stripped 5 bases from V and 4 bases from J, with 13 bases between.

This clonotype was observed once. The gene calls are TRBV9 and TRBJ2-5; D possibly corresponds to TRBD2 (6 bases). V gave up 0 bases and J gave up 5 bases, with 8 bases separating them. CDR1 and CDR2 from the germline V gene are SGDLS and YYNGEE. This CDR3 contains 13 residues. The CDR3 region has the DNA TGTGCCAGCAGCGTAGCTCGGGGGGAGACCCAGTACTTC. Translation gives CASSVARGETQYF.

V usage is TRBV20-1 and J usage is TRBJ2-4; D possibly corresponds to TRBD1 (5 bases). The V gene lost 3 bases and the J gene lost 3 bases, with 12 bases spanning the gap. Germline CDR1 DFQATT, CDR2 SNEGSKA (reference sequence). CDR3 length: 14 residues. CDR3 sequence reads: CSASGQGGKNIQYF. CDR3 DNA: TGCAGTGCTAGCGGGCAGGGTGGCAAAAACATTCAGTACTTC.

The CDR3 DNA is TGCAGCTTTCGATACCCCCCCGGCCGACGCACAGATACGCAGTATTTT. This codes for CSFRYPPGRRTDTQYF. V usage is TRBV29-1 and J usage is TRBJ2-3; no clear D gene. The CDR3 has 16 amino acids. The ends were cut back, 8 bases at V and 1 base at J, with 22 bases in the middle. Germline V lookup: CDR1 SQVTM, CDR2 ANQGSEA.

The J gene is TRBJ2-5, the V gene TRBV20-1, with D possibly being TRBD2 (5 bases). This CDR3 region has 11 residues. CDR1 and CDR2 (germline): DFQATT, SNEGSKA (reference sequence). The V gene lost 6 bases and the J gene lost 5 bases, with 10 bases spanning the gap. The CDR3 DNA is TGCAGTGCCCTCAGGAGGGAGACCCAGTACTTC. It specifies CSALRRETQYF.

About this clonotype itself: The DNA is left out, because the CDR3 cannot be placed on it with certainty; the CDR3 is given as TCRdb lists it. V usage is TRBV12-3 or TRBV12-4 and J usage is TRBJ2-1; the table's D call of TRBD1 was not tested on the DNA. The CDR3 length is 14 residues, termini included. This chain's CDR3 is CASSFGPGGNEQFF.

The chain uses TRBV7-9 and TRBJ2-1; D unresolved. This CDR3 contains 13 residues. CDR1 is SEHNR and CDR2 is FQNEAQ in the germline V gene (reference sequence). V was pared by 1 base and J by 0 bases, with 1 base between. CDR3 in amino acids: CASSLVSYNEQFF. CDR3 nucleotide sequence: TGTGCCAGCAGCTTAGTCTCCTACAATGAGCAGTTCTTC.

V gene TRBV12-3 or TRBV12-4 combines with J gene TRBJ1-5; a weak D match, TRBD1 (6 bases). There are 15 residues in the CDR3. The V end was cut by 5 bases, the J end by 2 bases, with 13 bases between. The CDR3 reads CASSPGGSRNQPQHF. CDR3 nucleotides: TGTGCCAGCAGTCCTGGGGGCAGCCGCAATCAGCCCCAGCATTTT.

CDR3 coding DNA: TGTGCCAGCAGCGGATTCCGGGCCTCGGGGGGCTACACCTTC. As protein: CASSGFRASGGYTF. The chain carries TRBV27 and TRBJ1-2, with D unresolved. Germline V gene lookup returns CDR1 MNHEY and CDR2 SMNVEV (reference sequence). Trimming took 6 bases from V and 8 from J, leaving 19 bases between them. The CDR3 covers 14 residues.

This clonotype was seen once. The chain couples TRBV6-5 to TRBJ2-2; D is perhaps TRBD2 (6 bases). There are 14 residues in the CDR3. CDR1 and CDR2 (germline): MNHEY, SVGAGI. V lost 5 bases, J lost 6 bases, and 13 bases lay in between. As DNA, the CDR3 is TGTGCCAGCAGTACCTCGTGGGGGGCCGGGGAGCTGTTTTTT. Encoded protein: CASSTSWGAGELFF.

The genes are TRBV24-1 and TRBJ2-7; no definite D call. The germline V gene has CDR1 KGHDR and CDR2 SFDVKD. The ends were cut back, 8 bases at V and 10 bases at J, with 8 bases in the middle. The CDR3 spans 9 residues. The CDR3 nucleotides are TGTGCCACCAATCGCGAACAGTACTTC. It is translated as CATNREQYF.

The genes are TRBV7-6 and TRBJ1-5; weak D call: TRBD1 (5 bases). Trimming took 0 bases from V and 2 from J, leaving 8 bases between them. Per germline, CDR1 SGHVS and CDR2 FNYEAQ. The CDR3 is made up of 15 amino acids. The CDR3 spells CASSLAGAGNQPQHF. Written as DNA, the CDR3 is TGTGCCAGCAGCTTAGCAGGGGCAGGCAATCAGCCCCAGCATTTT.

The genes are TRBV12-3 or TRBV12-4 and TRBJ2-2; D may be TRBD2 (5 bases). Trimming removed 7 bases from V and 7 bases from J, with 10 bases in between. The CDR3 has 12 residues. The CDR3 sequence: CASNSRGGELFF. The CDR3, as DNA: TGTGCCAGCAATTCCCGGGGCGGGGAGCTGTTTTTT.

V gene TRBV2 combines with J gene TRBJ2-3; D possibly matches TRBD1 or TRBD2 (5 bases each). Between the trimmed V and J ends, which lost 5 bases and 2 bases, there was a span of 11 bases. Germline lookup yields CDR1 SNHLY and CDR2 FYNNEI. The CDR3 length is 14 residues. The CDR3, as DNA: TGTGCCAGCAGTATTGGGGACCACACAGATACGCAGTATTTT. It specifies CASSIGDHTDTQYF. The full variable domain, in which reference TRBV2 and TRBJ2-3 provide the parts outside the CDR3, is EPEVTQTPSHQVTQMGQEVILRCVPISNHLYFYWYRQILGQKVEFLVSFYNNEISEKSEIFDDQFSVERPDGSNFTLKIRSTKLEDSAMYFCASSIGDHTDTQYFGPGTRLTVL.

V is TRBV7-9 and J is TRBJ1-2; 8 bases align to TRBD1. The V and J ends lost 1 base and 7 bases, in that order; junction bases with no gene match: 5. CDR1 is SEHNR and CDR2 is FQNEAQ in the germline V gene (reference sequence). This CDR3 spans 14 amino acids. The CDR3 loop is CASSLDSGGVGYTF. The CDR3 nucleotides are TGTGCCAGCAGCTTAGATTCAGGGGGCGTTGGCTACACCTTC.

The chain uses TRBV6-5 and TRBJ2-7; the D is unclear. Trimming pared 4 bases from V and 2 bases from J, leaving 9 bases between. Per the germline V gene, CDR1 is MNHEY and CDR2 is SVGAGI. This CDR3 comprises 13 residues. The DNA for the CDR3 is TGTGCCAGCAGTTCGGTCCCAACCTACGAGCAGTACTTC. This codes for CASSSVPTYEQYF.

This chain uses TRBV12-5 with TRBJ2-1, with unresolved D. The CDR3 is 12 amino acids. V dropped 6 bases and J dropped 6 bases, with 9 bases sitting between them. Germline CDR1 LGHNT, CDR2 FRNRAP. As DNA, the CDR3 is TGTGCTAGTGGCCTAGGGCCCAATGAGCAGTTCTTC. It encodes CASGLGPNEQFF.

The gene calls are TRBV12-3 or TRBV12-4 and TRBJ2-1; D remains ambiguous. The CDR3 has 11 amino acids. V gave up 6 bases and J gave up 8 bases, with 8 bases separating them. For the CDR3, the DNA is TGTGCCAGCAGGCCCCCCCATGAGCAGTTCTTC. Protein: CASRPPHEQFF.